These 22 T cell receptor beta chains were sequenced from one sample in a study of shared clonotypes between healthy human individuals (dated by TCRdb to 2019 to 2021). Libraries were made using the immunoSEQ multiplex PCR assay. TCRdb carries this immuneACCESS record with in-frame sequences only. Its versions omit some clonotypes, under half of them owing to an unresolved V gene in the studies checked, with the rest unexplained. The sample contains over a million clones, roughly 98.5% of them found a single time. Under 0.45% of the sample is held by the ten biggest clonotypes. The sequencing sample was made of naive CD4+ T cells sorted from blood. The sample's cell subset or site label is to be understood as: CD45RA+ positively selected. All receptors come from a man aged 25 to 40 in good health.

This chain's CDR3 is CASSSIDPLSSGNTIYF. In nucleotides, the CDR3 is TGTGCCAGCAGCTCGATCGACCCCCTGAGCTCTGGAAACACCATATATTTT. V usage is TRBV11-2 and J usage is TRBJ1-3; D remains ambiguous. Germline CDR1 reads SGHAT; CDR2 reads FQNNGV. V was clipped by 4 bases and J by 0 bases, with 16 bases between them. The CDR3 length is 17 residues. Based on the CDR3 plus reference TRBV11-2 and TRBJ1-3, the full variable domain is EAGVAQSPRYKIIEKRQSVAFWCNPISGHATLYWYQQILGQGPKLLIQFQNNGVVDDSQLPKDRFSAERLKGVDSTLKIQPAKLEDSAVYLCASSSIDPLSSGNTIYFGEGSWLTVV.

About this clone: Additional DNA sequences in this sample encode the identical CDR3. CDR3 in DNA: TGTGCCAGCAGCTTAGCGGGACCCACCTACAATGAGCAGTTCTTC. Amino acid sequence: CASSLAGPTYNEQFF. The chain has TRBV7-2 and TRBJ2-1, with D perhaps assigned TRBD1 or TRBD2 (5 bases each). Germline CDR1 SGHTA, CDR2 FQGNSA. Trimming left V 0 bases short and J 2 bases short, with 8 bases between. The CDR3 is made up of 15 amino acids. The entire variable domain, with the rest obtained from reference TRBV7-2 and TRBJ2-1, is as follows: GAGVSQSPSNKVTEKGKDVELRCDPISGHTALYWYRQSLGQGLEFLIYFQGNSAPDKSGLPSDRFSAERTGGSVSTLTIQRTQQEDSAVYLCASSLAGPTYNEQFFGPGTRLTVL.

The chain uses TRBV19 and TRBJ2-7, with D uncertain. The CDR3 loop spans 13 amino acids. Germline CDR1 is LNHDA and CDR2 is SQIVND (reference sequence). V was trimmed by 1 base and J by 2 bases, leaving 6 bases between them. The CDR3 sequence: CASSIVGAYEQYF. The CDR3 nucleotides are TGTGCCAGTAGTATAGTCGGAGCCTACGAGCAGTACTTC.

The rearrangement links TRBV7-2 to TRBJ1-3; 7 positions agree with TRBD1. The CDR3 contains 16 residues. The trim removed 5 bases at V and 5 bases at J, leaving 12 bases unmatched. The germline V gene has CDR1 SGHTA and CDR2 FQGNSA. The CDR3 bases are TGTGCCAGCAGCCCTTCATGGGAGGGGGCACGAAACACCATATATTTT. Translating gives CASSPSWEGARNTIYF.

Turning to this clone: Sequence at one end of the junction differs from germline and may be a read error. The gene calls are TRBV7-2 and TRBJ2-7; 7 bases fit TRBD1. The CDR3 length is 11 residues. The V gene's germline CDR1 is SGHTA and CDR2 FQGNSA. CDR3: CASSFSGQIYF. In nucleotides, the CDR3 is TGTGCCAGCAGCTTTTCGGGACAGATTTATTTC.

The V gene is TRBV5-1, the J gene TRBJ2-7, with D perhaps being TRBD1 or TRBD2 (5 bases each). V dropped 1 base and J dropped 0 bases, with 14 bases sitting between them. Germline V gene sequence: CDR1 SGHRS, CDR2 YFSETQ. The CDR3 extends over 16 amino acids. In DNA form, the CDR3 reads TGCGCCAGCAGCTTGAGTGGGGGAGTGGGCTCCTACGAGCAGTACTTC. Protein sequence: CASSLSGGVGSYEQYF.

The rearrangement joins TRBV2 to TRBJ1-5; D not certain. V lost 6 bases, J lost 5 bases, and 14 bases lay in between. The CDR3 loop spans 14 amino acids. Germline lookup yields CDR1 SNHLY and CDR2 FYNNEI. The DNA for the CDR3 is TGTGCCAGCAGCCCCCGGCTCATTCATCAGCCCCAGCATTTT. It yields the protein CASSPRLIHQPQHF.

Here the CDR3 DNA reads TGCAGCGTTGAAAATAGGGAGCGTATGCCCTACAATGAGCAGTTCTTC. It yields the protein CSVENRERMPYNEQFF. The chain uses TRBV29-1 and TRBJ2-1, with a weak D call TRBD2 (5 bases). This CDR3 comprises 16 residues. In germline, CDR1 is SQVTM, CDR2 ANQGSEA. Between the trimmed V and J ends, which lost 2 bases and 2 bases, there was a span of 16 bases.

This chain links TRBV5-4 with TRBJ2-2; no reliable D call. This CDR3 is built from 14 residues. With 2 bases removed from V and 5 bases from J, the gap between germline ends came to 10 bases. Germline V gene sequence: CDR1 SGHNT, CDR2 YYREEE (reference sequence). CDR3 protein: CASSFPLSTGELFF. DNA of the CDR3: TGTGCCAGCAGCTTCCCACTATCGACCGGGGAGCTGTTTTTT.

CDR3 loop: CASSLSGTPSGWPQYF. In DNA, the CDR3 is TGCGCCAGCAGCTTGTCTGGGACACCTTCCGGTTGGCCCCAGTACTTC. V is TRBV5-1 and J is TRBJ2-5; the D gene is possibly TRBD1 (6 bases). The CDR3 runs 16 residues. Trimming cost V 1 base and J 9 bases, with 22 bases left between them. CDR1 is SGHRS and CDR2 is YFSETQ in the germline V gene.

The chain recombines TRBV4-3 with TRBJ2-5; possibly TRBD1 for D (5 bases). The CDR3 sequence is 13 residues long. Per the germline V gene, CDR1 is LGHNA and CDR2 is YSLEER. V lost 1 base and J lost 6, with 9 bases in between. The CDR3 sequence: CASSQGTIKTQYF. CDR3 coding DNA: TGCGCCAGCAGCCAAGGGACAATAAAGACCCAGTACTTC.

This clone was seen once. The genes are TRBV2 and TRBJ2-1; the match to TRBD2 covers 13 bases. This CDR3 contains 16 residues. The junction had 1 base not matched to a gene; V was cut back by 1 base and J by 4 bases. CDR1 is SNHLY and CDR2 is FYNNEI in the germline V gene. CDR3 DNA: TGTGCCAGCAGTGAAGGGACTAGCGGGGGTTACAATGAGCAGTTCTTC. This sequence encodes CASSEGTSGGYNEQFF.

The rearrangement uses TRBV28 and TRBJ2-3; D is possibly TRBD1 (6 bases). The CDR3 totals 15 residues. Germline V lookup: CDR1 MDHEN, CDR2 SYDVKM. V was trimmed by 5 bases and J by 2 bases, leaving 14 bases between them. The chain's CDR3 is CASSPRGQYTDTQYF. The CDR3 region has the DNA TGTGCCAGCAGTCCCCGGGGACAATACACAGATACGCAGTATTTT.

This clone has a single count. The chain couples TRBV15 to TRBJ2-1; 13 bases are a match to TRBD2. V was clipped by 3 bases and J by 9 bases; unmatched bases: 11. This CDR3 is 17 amino acids long. Per germline, CDR1 LNHNV and CDR2 YYDKDF (reference sequence). DNA for the CDR3: TGTGCCACCAGCAGGTCCTTCGGACTAGCGGGAGACATTGAGCAGTTCTTC. Translated, it gives CATSRSFGLAGDIEQFF. The complete variable domain, with remaining parts taken from reference TRBV15 and TRBJ2-1, reads DAMVIQNPRYQVTQFGKPVTLSCSQTLNHNVMYWYQQKSSQAPKLLFHYYDKDFNNEADTPDNFQSRRPNTSFCFLDIRSPGLGDTAMYLCATSRSFGLAGDIEQFFGPGTRLTVL.

This chain uses TRBV6-5 with TRBJ2-7; maybe TRBD2 (6 bases). The germline V gene has CDR1 MNHEY and CDR2 SVGAGI. CDR3 length equals 14 residues. The V gene lost 6 bases and the J gene lost 0 bases, with 12 bases spanning the gap. The chain's CDR3 is CASRRDRASYEQYF. In DNA, the CDR3 is TGTGCCAGCAGGCGGGACCGAGCCTCCTACGAGCAGTACTTC.

In its sample, this clone was seen once. The chain joins TRBV7-9 to TRBJ2-7, with 7 bases lining up with TRBD1. This CDR3 has 14 amino acids. V lost 5 bases to trimming and J lost 2 bases; unmatched junction nucleotides: 6. The germline V gene has CDR1 SEHNR and CDR2 FQNEAQ (reference sequence). In nucleotides, the CDR3 is TGTGCCAGCAGCCGTCTACAGGGGACCTACGAGCAGTACTTC. It specifies CASSRLQGTYEQYF.

J is TRBJ2-3 and V is TRBV2, with TRBD2 as a possible D gene (6 bases). The CDR3 runs 15 residues. Germline V CDR1 and CDR2: SNHLY, FYNNEI. V lost 5 bases to trimming and J lost 2 bases, with 14 bases between them. CDR3 in amino acids: CASSSLSGSTDTQYF. CDR3 DNA sequence: TGTGCCAGCAGTTCCCTTAGCGGCTCCACAGATACGCAGTATTTT.

The CDR3 DNA follows: TGTGCCAGCAGCTTGACAGGGGGCGCGTTGGGCAATCAGCCCCAGCATTTT. The encoded protein is CASSLTGGALGNQPQHF. This chain connects TRBV2 to TRBJ1-5; 10 nucleotides line up with TRBD1. The J segment lost 2 bases and the V segment lost 6 bases, leaving 10 bases of the junction unmatched. The CDR3 has 17 amino acids. CDR1 SNHLY and CDR2 FYNNEI come from the germline V gene.

The chain carries TRBV19 and TRBJ2-5; no clear D gene. V was clipped by 6 bases and J by 5 bases, with 10 bases between them. This CDR3 has 12 amino acids. Germline V gene lookup returns CDR1 LNHDA and CDR2 SQIVND (reference sequence). The DNA for the CDR3 is TGTGCCAGTAGGAGGTTGGGTGAGACCCAGTACTTC. This gives the protein CASRRLGETQYF. Supplemented by reference TRBV19 and TRBJ2-5, the full variable domain reads DGGITQSPKYLFRKEGQNVTLSCEQNLNHDAMYWYRQDPGQGLRLIYYSQIVNDFQKGDIAEGYSVSREKKESFPLTVTSAQKNPTAFYLCASRRLGETQYFGPGTRLLVL.

The CDR3 DNA follows: TGTGCCAGTAGTATTACCTCGGGGCTCTCCTACGAGCAGTACTTC. As protein: CASSITSGLSYEQYF. The gene calls are TRBV19 and TRBJ2-7; D assignment may be TRBD1 or TRBD2 (5 bases each). In germline, CDR1 is LNHDA, CDR2 SQIVND (reference sequence). This CDR3 spans 15 amino acids. Trimming stripped 3 bases from V and 0 bases from J, with 12 bases between. Based on the CDR3 plus reference TRBV19 and TRBJ2-7, the full variable domain is DGGITQSPKYLFRKEGQNVTLSCEQNLNHDAMYWYRQDPGQGLRLIYYSQIVNDFQKGDIAEGYSVSREKKESFPLTVTSAQKNPTAFYLCASSITSGLSYEQYFGPGTRLTVT.

The CDR3 here is CASSFVGSEQFF. The CDR3 DNA follows: TGCGCCAGCAGCTTCGTCGGATCCGAGCAGTTCTTC. V usage is TRBV5-1 and J usage is TRBJ2-1; no clear D. The germline gives CDR1 SGHRS, CDR2 YFSETQ. V was trimmed by 2 bases and J by 10 bases, leaving 10 bases between them. This CDR3 region has 12 residues.

The chain combines TRBV25-1 with TRBJ2-7, with 10 bases that match TRBD2. Germline CDR1 reads MGHDK; CDR2 reads SYGVNS. The V and J ends lost 8 bases and 4 bases, in that order; junction bases with no gene match: 5. This CDR3 region has 13 residues. Written as DNA, the CDR3 is TGTGCCAGCCGTGTAGCGGGAGGATACGAGCAGTACTTC. This codes for CASRVAGGYEQYF.